Each of the 4 T cell receptor beta chains below was sequenced from the same sample in a study of T cell repertoires in cytomegalovirus infection. Their antigens remain unidentified. TCRdb itself ran the reads through MiXCR, one entry per CDR3 protein. This sample has approximately 34,000 distinct CDR3 sequences, with 40% to 65% found just once. The material sequenced was CD8+ T cells from cultured PBMCs, taken from culture after CMV antigen stimulation. The receptors come from a human donor in good health (CMV status not recorded). Some clones in this sample may be carry-over from other donors' samples.

The rearrangement links TRBV10-3 to TRBJ2-7; the D gene is possibly TRBD1 (6 bases). The CDR3 runs to 14 residues. The V gene lost 6 bases and the J gene lost 5 bases, with 17 bases spanning the gap. Germline CDR1 ENHRY, CDR2 SYGVKD. The CDR3 here is CAISDRLQGNEQYF. CDR3 DNA sequence: TGTGCCATCAGCGACAGGTTGCAGGGAAACGAGCAGTACTTC.

The V and J genes are TRBV12-3 or TRBV12-4 and TRBJ2-3, with TRBD2 matching over 10 bases. The CDR3 is made up of 16 amino acids. The trim removed 3 bases at V and 2 bases at J, leaving 5 bases unmatched. The CDR3 nucleotides are TGTGCCAGCAGTTTCCTAGCGGGGGTAAACACAGATACGCAGTATTTT. Protein sequence: CASSFLAGVNTDTQYF.

The chain is built from TRBV11-3 and TRBJ2-1; TRBD2 matches 8 bases. CDR3 length equals 15 residues. V trimming: 2 bases; J trimming: 0 bases; junction bases outside the gene matches: 0. CDR1 is SGHNT, CDR2 YENEEA, per germline. CDR3 nucleotides: TGTGCCAGCAGCTTACTAGCGGGCTCCTACAATGAGCAGTTCTTC. Translating it yields CASSLLAGSYNEQFF.

The gene calls are TRBV27 and TRBJ2-5; D unresolved. Per the germline V gene, CDR1 is MNHEY and CDR2 is SMNVEV (reference sequence). The CDR3 consists of 14 residues. The CDR3 region is CACSLGSIPETQYF. As DNA, the CDR3 is TGTGCTTGCAGTTTGGGGTCGATTCCGGAGACCCAGTACTTC.